Shown below are 17 T cell receptor beta chains from a single sample sequenced in a study of yellow fever vaccine responses in identical twins. TCRdb called the RT-PCR reads again in MiXCR, with one record for every CDR3 protein. Counted here are 880 or so distinct CDR3 sequences, 75% to 95% occurring once; the ten biggest clones make up about 7%. The sample consisted of T cells from blood (PBMCs), unsorted or a sorted subset (not recorded which), taken before or after yellow fever vaccination (not recorded which). These receptors all come from a woman aged 18-29 years who received the yellow fever vaccine.

The V gene is TRBV4-1, the J gene TRBJ1-5; D possibly corresponds to TRBD1 (6 bases). The V gene lost 0 bases and the J gene lost 5 bases, with 8 bases spanning the gap. Per the germline V gene, CDR1 is MGHRA and CDR2 is YSYEKL. There are 14 residues in the CDR3. The CDR3 region has the DNA TGCGCCAGCAGCCAAGAGGGGGCGGATCAGCCCCAGCATTTT. This gives the protein CASSQEGADQPQHF.

This chain connects TRBV11-2 to TRBJ1-2; D is unresolved. Per the germline V gene, CDR1 is SGHAT and CDR2 is FQNNGV. The CDR3 is made up of 13 amino acids. The V end was cut by 0 bases, the J end by 4 bases, with 6 bases between. CDR3 sequence reads: CASSLEGIYGYTF. The CDR3 nucleotides read TGTGCCAGCAGCTTAGAGGGTATCTATGGCTACACCTTC.

The V and J genes are TRBV10-3 and TRBJ2-1; 7 nucleotides line up with TRBD1. J gave up 3 bases and V 8 bases, and 1 base lay outside the gene matches. Germline CDR1 ENHRY, CDR2 SYGVKD. The CDR3 is 12 amino acids. The chain's CDR3 is CAIRDSYNEQFF. DNA of the CDR3: TGTGCCATCCGGGACAGCTACAATGAGCAGTTCTTC.

V is TRBV4-2 and J is TRBJ1-4; D is ambiguous. Deletions cut 4 bases from V and 4 bases from J, with 10 bases between. This CDR3 region has 14 residues. The V gene's germline CDR1 is LGHNA and CDR2 YNFKEQ. The CDR3 coding sequence is TGTGCCAGCAGCCCCAACTCTCGTAATGAAAAACTGTTTTTT. It yields the protein CASSPNSRNEKLFF.

V and J are TRBV10-1 and TRBJ1-5; TRBD1 matches at 7 bases. V shed 8 bases and J 4 bases; nucleotides not matched to a gene: 14. Germline loops: CDR1 WNHNN, CDR2 SYGVQD (reference sequence). CDR3 length: 16 residues. CDR3: CASSLGGQKINQPQHF. The CDR3 region has the DNA TGCGCCAGCTCTCTAGGGGGACAGAAGATAAATCAGCCCCAGCATTTT.

The chain links TRBV6-5 to TRBJ2-6; D is uncertain. The CDR3 length is 15 residues. V lost 2 bases and J 1 base, leaving 6 bases between the germline ends. Germline V gene data show CDR1 as MNHEY and CDR2 as SVGAGI. The CDR3 nucleotides are TGTGCCAGCAGTTACGGAGTTTCTGGGGCCAACGTCCTGACTTTC. This translates into CASSYGVSGANVLTF.

The genes are TRBV6-1 and TRBJ2-1, with 14 positions matching TRBD2. Germline trimming cut 6 bases from V and 14 bases from J; bases unmatched to any gene: 12. CDR1 and CDR2 from the germline V gene are MNHNS and SASEGT. The CDR3 covers 15 residues. This CDR3 is CASSERLAGGLGEFF. The CDR3 DNA sequence: TGTGCCAGCAGCGAAAGACTAGCGGGGGGGCTCGGGGAGTTCTTC.

The chain has TRBV10-3 and TRBJ2-7; tentatively, D is TRBD2 (6 bases). Germline values: CDR1 ENHRY, CDR2 SYGVKD. This CDR3 is 16 amino acids long. V was shortened by 4 bases and J by 3 bases, with 19 bases between the two germline ends. The CDR3, as DNA: TGTGCCATCAGTGGGACGGGAGAGGACGCCAGCTACGAGCAGTACTTC. Protein: CAISGTGEDASYEQYF.

The genes are TRBV20-1 and TRBJ2-3; D gene unclear. Between the trimmed V and J ends, which lost 6 bases and 3 bases, there was a span of 10 bases. This CDR3 is built from 12 residues. Germline CDR1 is DFQATT and CDR2 is SNEGSKA (reference sequence). In nucleotides, the CDR3 is TGCAGTGCCCCATTGAGGACAGATACGCAGTATTTT. It yields the protein CSAPLRTDTQYF.

This rearrangement joins TRBV6-1 to TRBJ1-3; possibly TRBD1 for D (5 bases). Per the germline V gene, CDR1 is MNHNS and CDR2 is SASEGT. Trimming took 6 bases from V and 0 from J, leaving 15 bases between them. The CDR3 totals 16 residues. The CDR3 loop is CASRSYDSSSGNTIYF. The DNA for the CDR3 is TGTGCCAGCAGGTCATATGACAGCTCCTCTGGAAACACCATATATTTT.

This clonotype was observed once. The chain joins TRBV5-1 to TRBJ2-3; TRBD2 aligns across 10 bases. This CDR3 has 16 residues. The V gene's germline CDR1 is SGHRS and CDR2 YFSETQ. The V and J ends lost 2 bases and 6 bases, in that order; junction bases with no gene match: 9. The CDR3: CASSFFLAGEKDTQYF. CDR3 sequence (DNA): TGCGCCAGCAGCTTTTTTCTAGCGGGGGAGAAGGATACGCAGTATTTT.

This sequence joins TRBV10-1 and TRBJ1-5, with D possibly being TRBD1 (6 bases). The germline V gene encodes CDR1 WNHNN and CDR2 SYGVQD (reference sequence). Trimming shortened V by 0 bases and J by 0 bases, and 15 bases separated the two germline ends. CDR3 size: 18 residues. In DNA, the CDR3 is TGCGCCAGCAGTGAGTCGGGCGGCAGGGGATATAGCAATCAGCCCCAGCATTTT. This translates into CASSESGGRGYSNQPQHF.

This chain uses TRBV30 with TRBJ2-6; D possibly uses TRBD1 or TRBD2 (5 bases each). Germline CDR1 is GTSNPN and CDR2 is SVGIG (reference sequence). The CDR3 consists of 16 residues. The ends were cut back, 1 base at V and 2 bases at J, with 12 bases in the middle. CDR3 amino acids: CAWSALGATGANVLTF. CDR3 DNA: TGTGCCTGGAGTGCCCTCGGGGCGACTGGGGCCAACGTCCTGACTTTC.

The chain couples TRBV25-1 to TRBJ2-5; TRBD1 or TRBD2 may be the D gene (5 bases each). Trimming took off 5 bases at V and 10 bases at J, with 14 bases between the two ends. This CDR3 is built from 12 residues. Germline loops: CDR1 MGHDK, CDR2 SYGVNS. The CDR3 loop reads CASSPKRDHQYF. The CDR3 DNA reads as TGTGCCAGCAGTCCCAAAAGGGACCACCAGTACTTC.

This chain joins TRBV10-1 and TRBJ1-2, with a tentative D call TRBD1 (5 bases). Trimming removed 7 bases at V and 8 bases at J, with 14 bases between. Looked up from germline, CDR1 is WNHNN and CDR2 is SYGVQD (reference sequence). The CDR3 has 12 amino acids. The CDR3 nucleotides read TGCGCCAGCACTATCTCCGGGGGGGGCTACACCTTC. Translating it yields CASTISGGGYTF.

This chain uses TRBV12-3 or TRBV12-4 with TRBJ2-1; 7 bases are a match to TRBD2. This CDR3 region has 16 residues. The junction had 13 bases not matched to a gene; V was cut back by 7 bases and J by 4 bases. CDR3 in DNA: TGTGCCAGCACCCCTCCTAGTGGCGGGGGATACAATGAGCAGTTCTTC. It specifies CASTPPSGGGYNEQFF.

The chain carries TRBV10-3 and TRBJ2-3, with no clear D. Trimming left V 2 bases short and J 7 bases short, with 13 bases between. CDR1 ENHRY and CDR2 SYGVKD come from the germline V gene. CDR3 length: 14 residues. The CDR3 reads CAISEPLVPYTQYF. CDR3 sequence (DNA): TGTGCCATCAGTGAGCCCCTAGTACCGTATACGCAGTATTTT.